The 28 T cell receptor beta chains presented below share a single source sample, sequenced in a study of Ad26.COV2.S vaccination and SARS-CoV-2 variants. Profiled with immunoSEQ multiplex PCR; TCRdb holds only in-frame clones, not every one. Among about 350,000 clones listed, approximately 90% were seen once. Treatment defined: some 20 received Ad26.COV2.S at low or high dose, single or two shots; about 5 received placebo; per-sample allocation not given. The study sampled participants on day 63 after the first vaccine or placebo injection. The specimen comprised peripheral blood, sampled in a trial of Ad26.COV2.S vaccine versus placebo. Receptors were obtained from a person aged 18-65 years who received the Ad26.COV2.S COVID-19 vaccine or a placebo.

The V call is TRBV19, the J call TRBJ2-3; D may match TRBD1 or TRBD2 (5 bases each). V lost 5 bases, J lost 5 bases, and 23 bases lay in between. The CDR3 has 17 residues. Germline V lookup: CDR1 LNHDA, CDR2 SQIVND (reference sequence). CDR3 loop: CASSSWDGRHSGDTQYF. The DNA of the CDR3 is TGTGCCAGTAGTTCCTGGGACGGCCGTCATTCAGGAGATACGCAGTATTTT.

The V and J genes are TRBV27 and TRBJ1-5, with D perhaps matching TRBD1 (6 bases). Germline V gene sequence: CDR1 MNHEY, CDR2 SMNVEV (reference sequence). This CDR3 comprises 17 residues. The V gene lost 3 bases and the J gene lost 4 bases, with 19 bases spanning the gap. Here the CDR3 DNA reads TGTGCCAGCAGTTTGCGGCTGGGGGCGGGGAGTAATCAGCCCCAGCATTTT. Translating it yields CASSLRLGAGSNQPQHF.

V is TRBV7-2 and J is TRBJ1-6; D is uncertain. Germline CDR1 SGHTA, CDR2 FQGNSA. The CDR3 runs to 14 residues. The ends were cut back, 2 bases at V and 6 bases at J, with 8 bases in the middle. The DNA of the CDR3 is TGTGCCAGCAGCTTACTTTTTCCTAATTCACCCCTCCACTTT. Its protein product is CASSLLFPNSPLHF.

The count of this clone is one. The gene calls are TRBV2 and TRBJ1-4; tentative D call: TRBD1 (6 bases). The V end was cut by 6 bases, the J end by 7 bases, with 18 bases between. The CDR3 totals 15 residues. Per germline, CDR1 SNHLY and CDR2 FYNNEI. The CDR3 protein is CASRAGARWAEKLFF. The CDR3 region has the DNA TGTGCCAGCAGAGCGGGGGCGAGGTGGGCTGAAAAACTGTTTTTT.

The chain couples TRBV27 to TRBJ1-1, with D unclear. CDR1 and CDR2 from the germline V gene are MNHEY and SMNVEV (reference sequence). This CDR3 is 13 amino acids long. Trimming removed 6 bases from V and 1 base from J, with 9 bases in between. CDR3 amino acids: CASSYDKNTEAFF. The DNA for the CDR3 is TGTGCCAGCAGCTACGACAAGAACACTGAAGCTTTCTTT.

In its sample, this clone was seen once. This sequence joins TRBV4-2 and TRBJ1-4; 8 positions agree with TRBD1. Trimming cost V 1 base and J 6 bases; bases outside gene matches: 4. CDR3 length: 15 residues. The germline CDR1 and CDR2 sequences are LGHNA and YNFKEQ. Written as DNA, the CDR3 is TGTGCCAGCAGCCAAGTGGCAGGGGGCGATGAAAAACTGTTTTTT. It specifies CASSQVAGGDEKLFF.

The rearrangement uses TRBV5-1 and TRBJ2-2; D unresolved. Trimming left V 4 bases short and J 6 bases short, with 10 bases between. The germline V gene has CDR1 SGHRS and CDR2 YFSETQ. The CDR3 length is 13 residues. The DNA of the CDR3 is TGCGCCAGCAGCCCGATTATTTCCGGGGAGCTGTTTTTT. It specifies CASSPIISGELFF.

The CDR3 DNA is TGTGCCAGCAGCTTTCAGCAGGGGAACACTGAAGCTTTCTTT. It translates to CASSFQQGNTEAFF. This chain uses TRBV5-4 with TRBJ1-1, with D perhaps matching TRBD1 (5 bases). CDR1 SGHNT and CDR2 YYREEE come from the germline V gene (reference sequence). Trimming left V 2 bases short and J 1 base short, with 9 bases between. This CDR3 has 14 residues.

The chain employs TRBV2 and TRBJ2-1; 7 nucleotides align to TRBD2. The CDR3 extends over 15 amino acids. CDR1 and CDR2 from the germline V gene are SNHLY and FYNNEI. V lost 6 bases to trimming and J lost 7 bases; unmatched junction nucleotides: 12. CDR3 DNA sequence: TGTGCCAGCAGCTTAGGGCTAGCGGAGACTAATGAGCAGTTCTTC. Its translation is CASSLGLAETNEQFF.

The genes are TRBV7-2 and TRBJ2-7; TRBD2 agrees at 7 bases. The CDR3 contains 15 residues. Germline CDR1 SGHTA, CDR2 FQGNSA. With V trimmed by 4 bases and J by 0 bases, 6 bases remained unmatched. As DNA, the CDR3 is TGTGCCAGCAGCTACAGCGGGGATAGCTCCTACGAGCAGTACTTC. It is translated as CASSYSGDSSYEQYF.

This chain connects TRBV28 to TRBJ2-7, with 7 bases matching TRBD2. The V segment lost 6 bases and the J segment 6 bases; nucleotides outside the gene matches: 14. The CDR3 loop spans 15 amino acids. The germline gives CDR1 MDHEN, CDR2 SYDVKM. CDR3 sequence reads: CASSQPSSGWGEQYF. In DNA form, the CDR3 reads TGTGCCAGCAGCCAGCCGTCTAGCGGATGGGGCGAGCAGTACTTC.

The rearrangement joins TRBV6-5 to TRBJ2-7, with TRBD1 matching over 10 bases. J was trimmed by 2 bases and V by 6 bases; bases with no gene match: 4. CDR1 is MNHEY and CDR2 is SVGAGI in the germline V gene. The CDR3 totals 14 residues. Here the CDR3 DNA reads TGTGCCAGCAGGTCCGGGACAGGGGCCTACGAGCAGTACTTC. Its protein is CASRSGTGAYEQYF.

The rearrangement uses TRBV12-3 or TRBV12-4 and TRBJ1-1; tentative D call: TRBD1 (5 bases). Trimming took off 8 bases at V and 6 bases at J, with 16 bases between the two ends. This CDR3 has 13 amino acids. CDR3 residues: CASGWGVGAEAFF. In DNA, the CDR3 is TGTGCCAGCGGCTGGGGTGTGGGGGCTGAAGCTTTCTTT.

This clone was found once. The chain employs TRBV5-1 and TRBJ1-1, with a possible D match to TRBD1 (5 bases). The CDR3 length is 15 residues. Germline assignment: CDR1 SGHRS and CDR2 YFSETQ. V lost 1 base to trimming and J lost 0 bases, with 10 bases between them. The CDR3 nucleotides read TGCGCCAGCAGCTTGTCGGGGGTCCTGAACACTGAAGCTTTCTTT. Encoded protein: CASSLSGVLNTEAFF.

The genes are TRBV19 and TRBJ1-1; TRBD1 is a possible D gene (6 bases). CDR1 is LNHDA, CDR2 SQIVND, per germline (reference sequence). The V end was cut by 7 bases, the J end by 5 bases, with 14 bases between. This CDR3 is built from 13 residues. The CDR3 region has the DNA TGTGCCAGTAACTTGGGGGCGAGTACTGAAGCTTTCTTT. Translation: CASNLGASTEAFF.

This chain uses TRBV7-2 with TRBJ2-1, with unresolved D. Trimming shortened V by 2 bases and J by 4 bases, and 6 bases separated the two germline ends. In germline, CDR1 is SGHTA, CDR2 FQGNSA. The CDR3 totals 13 residues. The CDR3 reads CASSLTPYNEQFF. The DNA for the CDR3 is TGTGCCAGCAGCTTAACTCCTTACAATGAGCAGTTCTTC.

V gene TRBV11-3 combines with J gene TRBJ2-1; 7 nucleotides line up with TRBD1. V dropped 5 bases and J dropped 5; count of bases not matched to a gene: 3. Germline-derived CDR1 and CDR2 are SGHNT and YENEEA. The CDR3 is 13 amino acids. The CDR3 reads CASSTGQHNEQFF. CDR3 sequence (DNA): TGTGCCAGCAGCACGGGACAGCACAATGAGCAGTTCTTC.

This chain joins TRBV2 and TRBJ2-5; the match to TRBD1 covers 8 bases. The germline gives CDR1 SNHLY, CDR2 FYNNEI. CDR3 length equals 14 residues. Trimming took 6 bases from V and 6 from J; bases not matched to a gene: 9. The CDR3, as DNA: TGTGCCAGCAGGGCGGCAGGGGGCCTGAAGACCCAGTACTTC. Translating gives CASRAAGGLKTQYF.

V usage is TRBV30 and J usage is TRBJ2-1; D ambiguous. Trimming pared 0 bases from V and 6 bases from J, leaving 6 bases between. Germline assignment: CDR1 GTSNPN and CDR2 SVGIG (reference sequence). The CDR3 sequence is 12 residues long. CDR3 residues: CAWSVHSNEQFF. In DNA, the CDR3 is TGTGCCTGGAGTGTACATAGCAATGAGCAGTTCTTC.

The chain combines TRBV27 with TRBJ2-7; no clear D. V gave up 3 bases and J gave up 0 bases, with 15 bases separating them. Germline V gives CDR1 MNHEY, CDR2 SMNVEV (reference sequence). The CDR3 sequence is 16 residues long. CDR3 DNA sequence: TGTGCCAGCAGTTTCTCATCTTCGGTGTACTCCTACGAGCAGTACTTC. Translating it yields CASSFSSSVYSYEQYF.

V is TRBV18 and J is TRBJ1-2, with D perhaps matching TRBD1 (5 bases). Germline V gene lookup returns CDR1 KGHSH and CDR2 LQKENI. Trimming took off 6 bases at V and 6 bases at J, with 17 bases between the two ends. CDR3 length equals 14 residues. CDR3 region: CASSDLNSGDGYTF. The CDR3 region has the DNA TGTGCCAGCTCCGATTTGAATTCGGGGGATGGCTACACCTTC.

The chain links TRBV5-1 to TRBJ2-7; TRBD2 matches at 9 bases. Germline V lookup: CDR1 SGHRS, CDR2 YFSETQ. The CDR3 consists of 16 residues. Trimming took 0 bases from V and 2 from J; bases not matched to a gene: 6. In DNA form, the CDR3 reads TGCGCCAGCAGCTTGGCCACGCGGGAGGGTCCCTACGAGCAGTACTTC. The encoded protein is CASSLATREGPYEQYF.

There are a few counts of this clone. This chain connects TRBV7-2 to TRBJ2-7, with TRBD2 identical over 8 bases. The ends lost 0 bases at V and 6 bases at J; junction bases unmatched: 4. The CDR3 is 14 amino acids. Germline V gives CDR1 SGHTA, CDR2 FQGNSA. In DNA, the CDR3 is TGTGCCAGCAGCTTAGCAGGACTAGCAGGCGAGCAGTACTTC. Protein: CASSLAGLAGEQYF.

The chain joins TRBV2 to TRBJ1-2, with D perhaps matching TRBD1 (6 bases). Germline V gene lookup returns CDR1 SNHLY and CDR2 FYNNEI. Trimming took off 5 bases at V and 7 bases at J, with 11 bases between the two ends. CDR3 length equals 12 residues. The CDR3 DNA reads TGTGCCAGCAGTTTTGGGGGGGCTGGCTACACCTTC. Its protein product is CASSFGGAGYTF. Full variable domain (missing parts from reference TRBV2 and TRBJ1-2): EPEVTQTPSHQVTQMGQEVILRCVPISNHLYFYWYRQILGQKVEFLVSFYNNEISEKSEIFDDQFSVERPDGSNFTLKIRSTKLEDSAMYFCASSFGGAGYTFGSGTRLTVV.

The chain is built from TRBV5-1 and TRBJ1-3, with D uncertain. Germline V gives CDR1 SGHRS, CDR2 YFSETQ. Trimming shortened V by 2 bases and J by 4 bases, and 10 bases separated the two germline ends. CDR3 size: 14 residues. The CDR3 protein is CASSFVGSGNTIYF. CDR3 nucleotide sequence: TGCGCCAGCAGCTTTGTAGGGTCAGGAAACACCATATATTTT.

The chain is built from TRBV6-6 and TRBJ2-3; D is uncertain. The germline V and J ends were trimmed by 2 bases and 4 bases, with 4 bases remaining between them. There are 12 residues in the CDR3. The germline V gene has CDR1 MNHNY and CDR2 SVGAGI (reference sequence). The CDR3 DNA follows: TGTGCCAGCAGTTACCTTCCAGATACGCAGTATTTT. Encoded protein: CASSYLPDTQYF.

This chain connects TRBV11-2 to TRBJ2-5; TRBD2 aligns across 12 bases. The CDR3 extends over 18 amino acids. The V gene end was trimmed by 0 bases and the J gene end by 2 bases; junction bases not matched to a gene: 7. The germline V gene encodes CDR1 SGHAT and CDR2 FQNNGV. CDR3 sequence reads: CASSLDLASGGDQETQYF. Here the CDR3 DNA reads TGTGCCAGCAGCTTAGATCTGGCTAGCGGGGGGGATCAAGAGACCCAGTACTTC.

As to this clone: The same CDR3 can be traced to other DNA sequences in this sample. This rearrangement joins TRBV19 to TRBJ2-7, with no clear D. The V gene lost 9 bases and the J gene lost 2 bases, with 17 bases spanning the gap. The CDR3 spans 14 residues. The germline V gene has CDR1 LNHDA and CDR2 SQIVND (reference sequence). The chain's CDR3 is CARDTPFATYEQYF. The CDR3 nucleotides are TGTGCCAGGGATACACCGTTCGCCACCTACGAGCAGTACTTC. Full variable domain (outside the CDR3, taken from reference TRBV19 and TRBJ2-7): DGGITQSPKYLFRKEGQNVTLSCEQNLNHDAMYWYRQDPGQGLRLIYYSQIVNDFQKGDIAEGYSVSREKKESFPLTVTSAQKNPTAFYLCARDTPFATYEQYFGPGTRLTVT.